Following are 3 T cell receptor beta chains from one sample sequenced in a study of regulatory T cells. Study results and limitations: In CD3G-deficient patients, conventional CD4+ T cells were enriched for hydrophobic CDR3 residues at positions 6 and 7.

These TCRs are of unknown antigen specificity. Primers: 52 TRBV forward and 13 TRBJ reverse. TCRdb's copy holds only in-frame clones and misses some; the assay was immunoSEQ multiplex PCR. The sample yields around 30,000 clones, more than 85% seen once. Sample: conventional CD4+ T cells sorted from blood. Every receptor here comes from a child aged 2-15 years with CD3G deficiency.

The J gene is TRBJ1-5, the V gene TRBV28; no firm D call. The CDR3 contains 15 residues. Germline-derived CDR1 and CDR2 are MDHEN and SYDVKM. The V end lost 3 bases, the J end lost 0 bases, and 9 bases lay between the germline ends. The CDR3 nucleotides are TGTGCCAGCAGTTTTCGGGGATATAGCAATCAGCCCCAGCATTTT. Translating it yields CASSFRGYSNQPQHF.

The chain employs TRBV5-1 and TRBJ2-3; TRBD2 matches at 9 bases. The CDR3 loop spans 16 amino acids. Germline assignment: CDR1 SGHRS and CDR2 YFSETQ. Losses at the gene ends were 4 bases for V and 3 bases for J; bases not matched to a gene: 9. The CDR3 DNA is TGCGCCAGCAGCCCCGGAGGCCTAGCGGGAACAGATACGCAGTATTTT. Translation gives CASSPGGLAGTDTQYF.

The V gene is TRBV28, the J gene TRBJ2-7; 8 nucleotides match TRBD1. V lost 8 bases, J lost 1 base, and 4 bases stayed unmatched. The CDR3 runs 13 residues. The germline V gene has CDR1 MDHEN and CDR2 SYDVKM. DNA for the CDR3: TGTGCCAGCGTCCGGACAGGGTCCTACGAGCAGTACTTC. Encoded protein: CASVRTGSYEQYF.